Below are 22 T cell receptor beta chains sequenced from a single sample in a study of cytomegalovirus exposure and HLA in healthy donors. It was with 60 Vbeta and 13 Jbeta primers that the PCR ran. Here immunoSEQ multiplex PCR was the method, and the copy in TCRdb shows in-frame clones only, minus some. The data show roughly 190,000 clones, with about 9% seen just once and 1% to 1.5% held by the top ten. Sequenced material: PBMCs. The source of these receptors is a woman aged 25 to 45 in good health and CMV-seropositive.

This clone was seen a handful of times. This chain links TRBV27 with TRBJ2-1; a possible D gene is TRBD2 (5 bases). In germline, CDR1 is MNHEY, CDR2 SMNVEV (reference sequence). CDR3 length: 14 amino acids. The V and J ends lost 7 bases and 7 bases respectively, with 17 bases between them. CDR3 residues: CASTPGRSGNEQFF. In DNA, the CDR3 is TGTGCCAGCACCCCGGGCCGCTCGGGGAATGAGCAGTTCTTC.

The genes are TRBV2 and TRBJ2-7; TRBD1 aligns across 10 bases. V was clipped by 6 bases and J by 4 bases; unmatched bases: 6. Germline CDR1 is SNHLY and CDR2 is FYNNEI. The CDR3 is made up of 14 amino acids. The CDR3 spells CASRATGGSYEQYF. The CDR3 nucleotides read TGTGCCAGCAGGGCGACAGGGGGCTCGTACGAGCAGTACTTC.

J is TRBJ2-2 and V is TRBV2; maybe TRBD2 (6 bases). Between the trimmed V and J ends, which lost 9 bases and 3 bases, there was a span of 14 bases. Per germline, CDR1 SNHLY and CDR2 FYNNEI. CDR3 length: 14 residues. The chain's CDR3 is CASSGLSDTGELFF. The CDR3 bases are TGTGCCAGTTCGGGACTGAGTGACACCGGGGAGCTGTTTTTT.

The J gene is TRBJ1-1, the V gene TRBV12-5, with 9 bases fitting TRBD1. Losses at the gene ends were 7 bases for V and 4 bases for J; bases not matched to a gene: 13. Germline assignment: CDR1 LGHNT and CDR2 FRNRAP. This CDR3 has 16 amino acids. As DNA, the CDR3 is TGTGCTAGTGCCGCCGTGTTCCGGGACAGGGCCACTGAAGCTTTCTTT. Translated: CASAAVFRDRATEAFF.

This clone was seen a few times. The V call is TRBV7-7, the J call TRBJ2-1; TRBD2 matches 14 bases. CDR1 is SSHAT and CDR2 is FNYEAQ in the germline V gene (reference sequence). With 5 bases clipped from V and 7 bases from J, the junction kept 13 bases outside the gene matches. The CDR3 is made up of 18 amino acids. The DNA for the CDR3 is TGTGCCAGCAGCGCCAATAGCTTGGGACTAGCGGGAGTAAATGAGCAGTTCTTC. It codes for CASSANSLGLAGVNEQFF.

This chain connects TRBV29-1 to TRBJ2-1; D is undetermined. The CDR3 is made up of 16 amino acids. Germline V gives CDR1 SQVTM, CDR2 ANQGSEA. The germline V and J ends were trimmed by 0 bases and 1 base, with 13 bases remaining between them. CDR3 DNA: TGCAGCGTTGAAGATCCCGGAGAGAGATCCTACAATGAGCAGTTCTTC. Amino acid sequence: CSVEDPGERSYNEQFF.

The CDR3 here is CASSEQGGTGNTIYF. DNA of the CDR3: TGTGCCAGCAGTGAACAGGGGGGTACCGGAAACACCATATATTTT. V is TRBV2 and J is TRBJ1-3; 7 nucleotides match TRBD1. Trimming cost V 2 bases and J 4 bases; bases outside gene matches: 5. The germline V gene has CDR1 SNHLY and CDR2 FYNNEI. CDR3 length equals 15 residues.

Remarks on this clone: The junction shows a germline mismatch at one end, possibly a read error. The sample holds other DNA sequences that translate to the same CDR3. The CDR3 DNA sequence: TGTGCCAGTAGTATGCCGGGAGCTTATAGCAATCAGCCCCAGCACTTT. This translates into CASSMPGAYSNQPQHF. The chain is built from TRBV19 and TRBJ1-5; D gene uncertain. The germline CDR1 and CDR2 sequences are LNHDA and SQIVND (reference sequence). The CDR3 has 16 residues.

A few counts support this clone. The rearrangement uses TRBV6-6 and TRBJ1-5; perhaps TRBD1 as D (6 bases). Germline V gene sequence: CDR1 MNHNY, CDR2 SVGAGI (reference sequence). The CDR3 contains 15 residues. The V gene lost 6 bases and the J gene lost 0 bases, with 12 bases spanning the gap. The CDR3 protein is CASRVPGDSNQPQHF. For the CDR3, the DNA is TGTGCCAGCAGAGTGCCAGGGGATAGCAATCAGCCCCAGCATTTT.

The rearrangement links TRBV4-1 to TRBJ1-2; weak D call: TRBD1 (6 bases). The V and J ends lost 3 bases and 5 bases respectively, with 16 bases between them. CDR3 length: 15 residues. CDR1 MGHRA and CDR2 YSYEKL come from the germline V gene. CDR3 amino acids: CASSQTNRTVYGYTF. The CDR3 nucleotides are TGCGCCAGCAGCCAGACCAACAGGACAGTTTATGGCTACACCTTC.

This clone has just a few counts. This chain joins TRBV4-1 and TRBJ1-5; 7 nucleotides match TRBD1. The length of the CDR3 is 16 residues. From germline, CDR1 is MGHRA and CDR2 YSYEKL. The ends lost 0 bases at V and 3 bases at J; junction bases unmatched: 5. CDR3 nucleotides: TGCGCCAGCAGCCAAGATGACAGGGCGTTCAATCAGCCCCAGCATTTT. Protein product: CASSQDDRAFNQPQHF.

This clone was counted a few times. V usage is TRBV25-1 and J usage is TRBJ2-7; TRBD1 matches 8 bases. V lost 2 bases and J lost 9; bases outside the gene matches: 12. This CDR3 has 15 amino acids. Germline CDR1 MGHDK, CDR2 SYGVNS. CDR3 DNA: TGTGCCAGCAGTGAAGGGCAGGGGGCCCTCCATAGGCAGTACTTC. It codes for CASSEGQGALHRQYF.

V is TRBV7-6 and J is TRBJ2-1; 7 positions match TRBD2. Germline CDR1 SGHVS, CDR2 FNYEAQ. The CDR3 runs 14 residues. The trim removed 5 bases at V and 7 bases at J, leaving 8 bases unmatched. CDR3 sequence (DNA): TGTGCCAGCAGCATCCTGGGACTACTGAATGAGCAGTTCTTC. Amino acid sequence: CASSILGLLNEQFF.

The chain links TRBV2 to TRBJ1-5, with 8 bases that match TRBD1. The CDR3 totals 13 residues. The V segment lost 7 bases and the J segment 4 bases; nucleotides outside the gene matches: 3. CDR1 and CDR2 from the germline V gene are SNHLY and FYNNEI. CDR3 sequence (DNA): TGTGCCAGCAAGGGGACAGGAAATCAGCCCCAGCATTTT. It is translated as CASKGTGNQPQHF.

This clone was detected a few times. The J gene is TRBJ1-1, the V gene TRBV9; D is possibly TRBD1 (6 bases). Per germline, CDR1 SGDLS and CDR2 YYNGEE. The CDR3 covers 13 residues. The V and J ends lost 2 bases and 4 bases respectively, with 9 bases between them. In DNA form, the CDR3 reads TGTGCCAGCAGCGTGTTAGGGGGCACTGAAGCTTTCTTT. Amino acid sequence: CASSVLGGTEAFF.

The chain employs TRBV9 and TRBJ1-1; possible D gene TRBD1, 6 bases. Deletions cut 2 bases from V and 3 bases from J, with 11 bases between. The CDR3 length is 14 residues. The germline gives CDR1 SGDLS, CDR2 YYNGEE. The CDR3 protein is CASSVYQGHTEAFF. The CDR3 DNA is TGTGCCAGCAGCGTCTATCAGGGGCACACTGAAGCTTTCTTT.

This clone was counted between two and nine times. The J gene is TRBJ1-1, the V gene TRBV18, with D possibly matching TRBD1 (5 bases). Germline loops: CDR1 KGHSH, CDR2 LQKENI. Trimming cost V 3 bases and J 1 base, with 15 bases left between them. This CDR3 comprises 16 residues. DNA of the CDR3: TGTGCCAGCTCACCGGATTGGGGGGGGAAGAACACTGAAGCTTTCTTT. Translation: CASSPDWGGKNTEAFF.

This clone was picked up a small number of times. This sequence joins TRBV6-5 and TRBJ1-3; D call uncertain. V lost 4 bases to trimming and J lost 0 bases, with 10 bases between them. CDR3 length: 15 amino acids. The germline CDR1 and CDR2 sequences are MNHEY and SVGAGI. The CDR3, as DNA: TGTGCCAGCAGTTCGGCAGGCAGCTCTGGAAACACCATATATTTT. It is translated as CASSSAGSSGNTIYF.

The genes are TRBV11-3 and TRBJ2-2, with 9 bases identical to TRBD2. The junction had 12 bases not matched to a gene; V was cut back by 0 bases and J by 7 bases. Germline CDR1 is SGHNT and CDR2 is YENEEA. The CDR3 spans 18 residues. This CDR3 reads CASSLDIAGGRCVGELFF. CDR3 DNA sequence: TGTGCCAGCAGCTTAGATATCGCGGGAGGGCGATGTGTCGGGGAGCTGTTTTTT.

The chain carries TRBV5-1 and TRBJ2-5; TRBD1 aligns across 11 bases. V lost 0 bases to trimming and J lost 2 bases; unmatched junction nucleotides: 6. The CDR3 covers 17 residues. Germline CDR1 SGHRS, CDR2 YFSETQ. CDR3 in amino acids: CASSLGWGQGEQETQYF. The CDR3 nucleotides are TGCGCCAGCAGCTTGGGTTGGGGACAGGGGGAGCAAGAGACCCAGTACTTC.

This clone was detected a few times. The genes are TRBV9 and TRBJ1-2; D ambiguous. Germline values: CDR1 SGDLS, CDR2 YYNGEE. This CDR3 is built from 13 residues. Trimming took off 0 bases at V and 8 bases at J, with 11 bases between the two ends. CDR3 amino acids: CASSVANSWGYTF. CDR3 nucleotide sequence: TGTGCCAGCAGCGTAGCGAACAGCTGGGGCTACACCTTC.

This clone was counted between two and nine times. The chain has TRBV27 and TRBJ2-5; 7 bases are shared with TRBD2. Per the germline V gene, CDR1 is MNHEY and CDR2 is SMNVEV (reference sequence). V lost 1 base and J lost 5; bases outside the gene matches: 13. The CDR3 is 17 amino acids. The CDR3 is CASSLYFSRETGETQYF. The CDR3 nucleotides read TGTGCCAGCAGTTTATACTTTTCGCGGGAGACGGGTGAGACCCAGTACTTC.